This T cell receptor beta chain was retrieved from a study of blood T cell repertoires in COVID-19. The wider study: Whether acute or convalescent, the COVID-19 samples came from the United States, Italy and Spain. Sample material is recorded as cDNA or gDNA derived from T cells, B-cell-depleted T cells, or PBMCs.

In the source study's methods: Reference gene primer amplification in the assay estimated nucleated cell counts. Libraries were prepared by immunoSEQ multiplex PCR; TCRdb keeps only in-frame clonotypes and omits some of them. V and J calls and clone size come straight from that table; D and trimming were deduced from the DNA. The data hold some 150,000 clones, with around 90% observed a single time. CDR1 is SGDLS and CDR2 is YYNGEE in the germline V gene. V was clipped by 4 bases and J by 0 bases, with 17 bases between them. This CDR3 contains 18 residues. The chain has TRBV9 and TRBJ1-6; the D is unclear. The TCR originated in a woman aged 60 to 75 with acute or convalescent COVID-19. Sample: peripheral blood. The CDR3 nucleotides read TGTGCCAGCAGCTCGGGGAAAAGCAGGAGCTCCTATAATTCACCCCTCCACTTT. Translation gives CASSSGKSRSSYNSPLHF.